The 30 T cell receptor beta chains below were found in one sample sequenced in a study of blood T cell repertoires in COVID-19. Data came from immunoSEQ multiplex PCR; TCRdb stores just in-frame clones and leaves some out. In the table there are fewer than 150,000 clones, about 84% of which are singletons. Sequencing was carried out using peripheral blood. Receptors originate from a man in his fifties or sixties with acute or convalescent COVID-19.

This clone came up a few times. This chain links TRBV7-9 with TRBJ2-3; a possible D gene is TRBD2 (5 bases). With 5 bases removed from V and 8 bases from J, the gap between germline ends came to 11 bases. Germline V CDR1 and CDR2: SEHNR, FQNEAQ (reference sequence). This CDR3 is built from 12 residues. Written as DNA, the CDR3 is TGTGCCAGCAGCCCGATAAGCGGTACGCAGTATTTT. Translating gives CASSPISGTQYF.

The CDR3 DNA follows: TGTGCCAGCAACCCTACAGGGCAGCCCCAGCATTTT. This encodes CASNPTGQPQHF. The rearrangement links TRBV9 to TRBJ1-5; a weak D match, TRBD1 (6 bases). The germline gives CDR1 SGDLS, CDR2 YYNGEE. The CDR3 totals 12 residues. V lost 6 bases to trimming and J lost 7 bases, with 11 bases between them. The full variable domain, rest sourced from reference TRBV9 and TRBJ1-5, is DSGVTQTPKHLITATGQRVTLRCSPRSGDLSVYWYQQSLDQGLQFLIQYYNGEERAKGNILERFSAQQFPDLHSELNLSSLELGDSALYFCASNPTGQPQHFGDGTRLSIL.

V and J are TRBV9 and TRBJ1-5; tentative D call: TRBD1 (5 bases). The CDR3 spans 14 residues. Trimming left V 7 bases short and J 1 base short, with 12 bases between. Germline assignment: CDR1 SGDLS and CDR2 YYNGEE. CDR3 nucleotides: TGTGCCAGCGGGGGGACTCCAAGCAATCAGCCCCAGCATTTT. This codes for CASGGTPSNQPQHF.

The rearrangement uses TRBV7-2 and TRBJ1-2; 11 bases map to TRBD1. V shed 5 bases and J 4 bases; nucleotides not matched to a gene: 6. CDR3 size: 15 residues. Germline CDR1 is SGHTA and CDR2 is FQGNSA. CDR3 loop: CASSPGQGAAYGYTF. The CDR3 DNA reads TGTGCCAGCAGCCCTGGACAGGGGGCCGCCTATGGCTACACCTTC.

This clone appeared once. The CDR3 here is CASSEQGAGEQYF. CDR3 bases: TGTGCCAGCAGTGAGCAGGGGGCGGGCGAGCAGTACTTC. The chain combines TRBV6-1 with TRBJ2-7, with 8 bases aligning to TRBD1. Trimming at V came to 3 bases and at J to 6 bases, leaving 4 bases not matched to a gene. Per the germline V gene, CDR1 is MNHNS and CDR2 is SASEGT. The CDR3 is 13 amino acids.

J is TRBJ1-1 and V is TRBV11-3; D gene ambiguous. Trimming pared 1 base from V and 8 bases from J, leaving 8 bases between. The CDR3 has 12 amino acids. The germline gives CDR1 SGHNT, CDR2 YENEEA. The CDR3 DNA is TGTGCCAGCAGCTTAGCCCCTGAGGAAGCTTTCTTT. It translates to CASSLAPEEAFF.

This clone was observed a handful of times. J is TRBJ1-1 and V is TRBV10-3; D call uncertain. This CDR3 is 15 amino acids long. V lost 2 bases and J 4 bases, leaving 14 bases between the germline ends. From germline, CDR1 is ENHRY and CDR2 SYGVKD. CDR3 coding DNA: TGTGCCATCAGTGAGGGAGGCGGTCGGTTCACTGAAGCTTTCTTT. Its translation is CAISEGGGRFTEAFF.

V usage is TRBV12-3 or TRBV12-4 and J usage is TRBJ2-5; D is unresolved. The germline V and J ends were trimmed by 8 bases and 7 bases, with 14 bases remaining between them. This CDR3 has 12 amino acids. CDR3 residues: CASAPPGGTQYF. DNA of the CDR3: TGTGCCAGCGCTCCCCCAGGTGGGACCCAGTACTTC.

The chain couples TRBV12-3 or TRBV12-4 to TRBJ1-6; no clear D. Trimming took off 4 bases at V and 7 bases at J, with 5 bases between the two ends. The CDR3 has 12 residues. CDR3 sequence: CASSYSNSPLHF. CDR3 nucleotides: TGTGCCAGCAGTTATAGCAATTCACCCCTCCACTTT.

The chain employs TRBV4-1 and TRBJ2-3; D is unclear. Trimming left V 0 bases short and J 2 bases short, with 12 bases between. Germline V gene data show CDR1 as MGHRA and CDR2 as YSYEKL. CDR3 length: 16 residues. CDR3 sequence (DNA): TGCGCCAGCAGCCAAGATGGGCCACAACCCACAGATACGCAGTATTTT. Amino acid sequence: CASSQDGPQPTDTQYF.

Written as DNA, the CDR3 is TGCGCCAGCAGCCAACCTGGACAGATATTCTCACCCCTCCACTTT. Amino acid sequence: CASSQPGQIFSPLHF. J is TRBJ1-6 and V is TRBV4-1, with TRBD1 as a possible D gene (6 bases). Trimming took 2 bases from V and 10 from J, leaving 15 bases between them. CDR3 length: 15 amino acids. CDR1 is MGHRA, CDR2 YSYEKL, per germline.

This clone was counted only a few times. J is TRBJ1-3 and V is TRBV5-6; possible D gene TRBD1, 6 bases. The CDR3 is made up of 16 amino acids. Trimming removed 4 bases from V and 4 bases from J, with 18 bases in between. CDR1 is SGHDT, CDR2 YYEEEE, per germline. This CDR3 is CASSGASGATGNTIYF. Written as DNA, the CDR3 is TGTGCCAGCAGCGGCGCCTCAGGGGCTACGGGAAACACCATATATTTT.

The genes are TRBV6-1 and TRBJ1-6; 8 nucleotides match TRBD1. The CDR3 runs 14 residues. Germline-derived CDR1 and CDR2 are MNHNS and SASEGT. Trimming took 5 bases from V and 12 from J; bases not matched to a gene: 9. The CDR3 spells CASSTGTGTIPLHF. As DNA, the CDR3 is TGTGCCAGCAGTACCGGGACAGGAACGATACCCCTCCACTTT.

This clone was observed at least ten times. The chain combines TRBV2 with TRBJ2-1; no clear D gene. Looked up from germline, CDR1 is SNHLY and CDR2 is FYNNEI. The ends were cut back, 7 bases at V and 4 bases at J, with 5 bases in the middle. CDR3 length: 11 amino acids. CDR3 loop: CASNPYNEQFF. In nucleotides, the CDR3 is TGTGCCAGCAATCCATACAATGAGCAGTTCTTC.

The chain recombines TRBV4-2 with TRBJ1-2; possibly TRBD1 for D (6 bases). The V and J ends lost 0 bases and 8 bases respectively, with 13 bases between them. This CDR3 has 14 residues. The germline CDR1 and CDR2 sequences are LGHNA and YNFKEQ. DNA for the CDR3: TGTGCCAGCAGCCAAGATGGCTACAGGGAGGGCTACACCTTC. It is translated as CASSQDGYREGYTF.

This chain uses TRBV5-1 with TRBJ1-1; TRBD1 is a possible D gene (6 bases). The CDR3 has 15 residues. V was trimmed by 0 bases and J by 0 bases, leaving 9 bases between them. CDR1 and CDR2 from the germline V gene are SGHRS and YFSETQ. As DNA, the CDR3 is TGCGCCAGCAGCTTGGATAGGGGGATGAACACTGAAGCTTTCTTT. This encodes CASSLDRGMNTEAFF.

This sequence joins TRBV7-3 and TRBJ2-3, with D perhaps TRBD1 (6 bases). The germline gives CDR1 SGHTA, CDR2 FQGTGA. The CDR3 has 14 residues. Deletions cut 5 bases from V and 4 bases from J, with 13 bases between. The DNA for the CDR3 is TGTGCCAGCAGCGCGTCCGGGACATCAGATACGCAGTATTTT. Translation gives CASSASGTSDTQYF.

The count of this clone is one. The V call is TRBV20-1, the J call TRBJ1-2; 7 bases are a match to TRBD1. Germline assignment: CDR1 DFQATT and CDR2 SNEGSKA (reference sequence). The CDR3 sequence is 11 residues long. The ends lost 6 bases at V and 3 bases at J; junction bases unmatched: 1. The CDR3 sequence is CSAGQDYGYTF. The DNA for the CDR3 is TGCAGTGCCGGACAGGACTATGGCTACACCTTC.

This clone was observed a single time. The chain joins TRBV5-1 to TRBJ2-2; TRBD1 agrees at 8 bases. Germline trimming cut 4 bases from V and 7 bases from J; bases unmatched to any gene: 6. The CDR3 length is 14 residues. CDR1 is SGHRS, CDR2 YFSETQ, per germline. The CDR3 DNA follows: TGCGCCAGCAGCGTGGACAGGGCGTTCGGGGAGCTGTTTTTT. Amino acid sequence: CASSVDRAFGELFF.

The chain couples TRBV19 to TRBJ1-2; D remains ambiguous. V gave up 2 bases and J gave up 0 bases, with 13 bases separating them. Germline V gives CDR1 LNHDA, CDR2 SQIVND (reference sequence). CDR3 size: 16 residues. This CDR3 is CASSIKGSGTNYGYTF. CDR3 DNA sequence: TGTGCCAGTAGTATAAAGGGCAGCGGAACTAACTATGGCTACACCTTC.

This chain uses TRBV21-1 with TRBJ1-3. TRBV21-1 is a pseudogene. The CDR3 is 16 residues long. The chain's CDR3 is CASSPLRFLSGNTIYF. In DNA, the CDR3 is TGTGCCAGCAGCCCCCTTAGATTCCTCTCTGGAAACACCATATATTTT.

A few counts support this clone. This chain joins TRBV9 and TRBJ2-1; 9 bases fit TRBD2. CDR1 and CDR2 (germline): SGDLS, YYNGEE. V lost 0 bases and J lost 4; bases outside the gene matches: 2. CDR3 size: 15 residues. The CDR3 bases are TGTGCCAGCAGCGTAGTAGCGGGGGTGTACAATGAGCAGTTCTTC. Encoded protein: CASSVVAGVYNEQFF.

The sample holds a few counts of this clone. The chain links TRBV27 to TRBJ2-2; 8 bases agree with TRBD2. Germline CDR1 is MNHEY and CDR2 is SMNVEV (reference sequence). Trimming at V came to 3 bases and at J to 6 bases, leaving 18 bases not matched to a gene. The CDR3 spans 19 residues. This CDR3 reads CASSFRGLSAGGGAGELFF. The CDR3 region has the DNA TGTGCCAGCAGTTTCCGAGGGCTATCGGCGGGGGGTGGCGCCGGGGAGCTGTTTTTT.

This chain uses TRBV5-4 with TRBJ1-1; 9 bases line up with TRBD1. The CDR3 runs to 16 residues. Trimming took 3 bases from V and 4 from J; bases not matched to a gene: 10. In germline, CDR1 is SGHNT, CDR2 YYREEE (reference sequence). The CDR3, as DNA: TGTGCCAGCAGCTCCTACGCCGGGACAGGGACCACTGAAGCTTTCTTT. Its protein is CASSSYAGTGTTEAFF.

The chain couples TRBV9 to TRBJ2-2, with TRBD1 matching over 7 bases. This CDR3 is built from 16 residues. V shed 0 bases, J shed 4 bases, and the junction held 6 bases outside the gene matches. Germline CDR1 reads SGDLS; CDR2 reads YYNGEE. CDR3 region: CASSVGRGRSTGELFF. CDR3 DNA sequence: TGTGCCAGCAGCGTAGGTAGGGGGCGCAGCACCGGGGAGCTGTTTTTT.

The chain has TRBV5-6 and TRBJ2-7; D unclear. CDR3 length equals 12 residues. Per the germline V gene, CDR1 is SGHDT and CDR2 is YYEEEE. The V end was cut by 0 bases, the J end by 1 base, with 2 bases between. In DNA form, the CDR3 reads TGTGCCAGCAGCTTGGCATCCTACGAGCAGTACGTC. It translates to CASSLASYEQYV.

The CDR3 spells CASSPDTGSGNTIYF. DNA for the CDR3: TGTGCCAGCAGCCCGGATACAGGCTCTGGAAACACCATATATTTT. The gene calls are TRBV7-8 and TRBJ1-3, with a tentative D call TRBD1 (5 bases). With 5 bases removed from V and 0 bases from J, the gap between germline ends came to 11 bases. Per germline, CDR1 SGHVS and CDR2 FQNEAQ. This CDR3 has 15 residues.

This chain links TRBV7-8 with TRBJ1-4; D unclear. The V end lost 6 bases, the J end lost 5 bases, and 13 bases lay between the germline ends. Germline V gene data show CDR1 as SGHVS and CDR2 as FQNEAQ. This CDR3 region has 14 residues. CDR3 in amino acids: CASRAGSANEKLFF. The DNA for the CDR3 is TGTGCCAGCAGGGCCGGGTCAGCAAATGAAAAACTGTTTTTT.

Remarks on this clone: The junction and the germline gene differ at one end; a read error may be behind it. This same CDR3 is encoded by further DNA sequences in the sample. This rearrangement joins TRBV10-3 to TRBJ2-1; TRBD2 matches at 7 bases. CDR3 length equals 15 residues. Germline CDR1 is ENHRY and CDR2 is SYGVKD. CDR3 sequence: CAISEFGGSHNEQFF. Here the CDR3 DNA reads TGTGCTATCAGTGAGTTCGGGGGGTCACACAATGAGCAGTTCTTC.

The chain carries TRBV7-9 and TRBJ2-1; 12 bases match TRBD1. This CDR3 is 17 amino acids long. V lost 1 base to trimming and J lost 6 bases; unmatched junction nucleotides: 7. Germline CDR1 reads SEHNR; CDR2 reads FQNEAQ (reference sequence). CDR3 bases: TGTGCCAGCAGCTTAGGATTGGGGACAGGGGGCCCCAATGAGCAGTTCTTC. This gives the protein CASSLGLGTGGPNEQFF.